The 15 T cell receptor beta chains reported below all come from one sample, sequenced in a study of PD-1 blockade in classical Hodgkin lymphoma. Each patient experienced a relapse that followed autologous stem cell transplantation, and brentuximab vedotin exposure varied. Assay used: immunoSEQ multiplex PCR; TCRdb lists only in-frame clones, some missing. The sample includes around 45,000 clones, almost 90% seen only once; the top ten take about a tenth. The sequences come from peripheral blood mononuclear cells (PBMCs), collected at baseline. These receptors were obtained from a human donor with classical Hodgkin lymphoma.

Only one count was recorded for this clone. The chain couples TRBV18 to TRBJ2-2; 8 nucleotides line up with TRBD2. Germline V CDR1 and CDR2: KGHSH, LQKENI. J gave up 1 base and V 6 bases, and 1 base lay outside the gene matches. The CDR3 spans 14 residues. Here the CDR3 reads CASSGTRNTGELFF. The CDR3 DNA reads TGTGCCAGCTCCGGGACTAGGAACACCGGGGAGCTGTTTTTT.

This clone was found once. The genes are TRBV7-3 and TRBJ1-5; possibly TRBD1 for D (6 bases). The V gene lost 5 bases and the J gene lost 10 bases, with 21 bases spanning the gap. The CDR3 sequence is 15 residues long. Germline V CDR1 and CDR2: SGHTA, FQGTGA. The CDR3 region has the DNA TGTGCCAGCAGCCCTACGGGGGGCCTAGCGGGCCCCCAGCATTTT. It encodes CASSPTGGLAGPQHF.

In the case of this clone: One end of the junction does not line up with germline, which may come from a read error. The CDR3 bases are TGTGCCAGTAATATAGGTCTGGGGCGAGTTCAGCCCCAGCATTTT. This gives the protein CASNIGLGRVQPQHF. This chain uses TRBV19 with TRBJ1-5, with D tentatively TRBD1 (5 bases). This CDR3 has 15 residues. Per germline, CDR1 LNHDA and CDR2 SQIVND (reference sequence).

The V call is TRBV5-1, the J call TRBJ2-1, with 8 bases that match TRBD1. CDR1 SGHRS and CDR2 YFSETQ come from the germline V gene. CDR3 length equals 13 residues. Unmatched junction bases numbered 4, after V lost 4 bases and J lost 7 bases. DNA for the CDR3: TGCGCCAGCAGCCCCAGGGGGCTAAATGAGCAGTTCTTC. Its translation is CASSPRGLNEQFF.

The V call is TRBV25-1, the J call TRBJ2-7, with a tentative D call TRBD1 (6 bases). V shed 4 bases and J shed 6 bases, with 13 bases lying between them. This CDR3 is 13 amino acids long. Germline assignment: CDR1 MGHDK and CDR2 SYGVNS. The CDR3 DNA reads TGTGCCAGCAGTGGGCAGGGGACCGGCGAGCAGTACTTC. Its translation: CASSGQGTGEQYF.

This chain links TRBV7-9 with TRBJ2-5; 9 nucleotides match TRBD1. Looked up from germline, CDR1 is SEHNR and CDR2 is FQNEAQ (reference sequence). V lost 5 bases to trimming and J lost 2 bases; unmatched junction nucleotides: 6. This CDR3 comprises 15 residues. In DNA form, the CDR3 reads TGTGCCAGCAGCCACGGGGACAGGGCTCAAGAGACCCAGTACTTC. Protein sequence: CASSHGDRAQETQYF.

J is TRBJ2-5 and V is TRBV6-5; 8 bases align to TRBD1. The CDR3 is 14 residues long. V trimming: 2 bases; J trimming: 5 bases; junction bases outside the gene matches: 4. Per germline, CDR1 MNHEY and CDR2 SVGAGI. Here the CDR3 DNA reads TGTGCCAGCAGTTACGGACAGGGCCAGGAGACCCAGTACTTC. As protein: CASSYGQGQETQYF.

The chain combines TRBV27 with TRBJ1-1; D unresolved. V was cut by 5 bases and J by 1 base, with 17 bases left in between. Germline V gene lookup returns CDR1 MNHEY and CDR2 SMNVEV (reference sequence). The CDR3 is made up of 16 amino acids. CDR3 DNA: TGTGCCAGCAGTCCCCTCGAAGGAGATACGAACACTGAAGCTTTCTTT. This translates into CASSPLEGDTNTEAFF.

This rearrangement joins TRBV5-1 to TRBJ2-5; D gene unclear. Germline V gene data show CDR1 as SGHRS and CDR2 as YFSETQ. This CDR3 has 12 amino acids. V shed 1 base and J shed 7 bases, with 8 bases lying between them. CDR3 DNA sequence: TGCGCCAGCAGCTTGTTCCAGAGGACCCAGTACTTC. Residues: CASSLFQRTQYF. The variable domain in full, completed from reference TRBV5-1 and TRBJ2-5, reads KAGVTQTPRYLIKTRGQQVTLSCSPISGHRSVSWYQQTPGQGLQFLFEYFSETQRNKGNFPGRFSGRQFSNSRSEMNVSTLELGDSALYLCASSLFQRTQYFGPGTRLLVL.

The gene calls are TRBV28 and TRBJ2-7; 7 bases map to TRBD1. Trimming removed 3 bases from V and 2 bases from J; junction bases left unmatched: 7. From germline, CDR1 is MDHEN and CDR2 SYDVKM. The CDR3 consists of 15 residues. The CDR3 region has the DNA TGTGCCAGCAGTTTCTACCGGGACAGAGCCTACGAGCAGTACTTC. This encodes CASSFYRDRAYEQYF.

The genes are TRBV18 and TRBJ2-3; D uncertain. The germline gives CDR1 KGHSH, CDR2 LQKENI. Deletions cut 2 bases from V and 3 bases from J, with 18 bases between. The CDR3 sequence is 17 residues long. The CDR3 sequence is CASSPTPTNQMTDTQYF. CDR3 in DNA: TGTGCCAGCTCACCAACTCCGACCAACCAAATGACAGATACGCAGTATTTT.

The rearrangement links TRBV9 to TRBJ2-7; D uncertain. This CDR3 has 13 amino acids. The germline V gene encodes CDR1 SGDLS and CDR2 YYNGEE. Trimming took off 0 bases at V and 5 bases at J, with 9 bases between the two ends. Here the CDR3 reads CASSVDSYHEQYF. The CDR3 region has the DNA TGTGCCAGCAGCGTAGATAGTTACCACGAGCAGTACTTC.

The rearrangement uses TRBV15 and TRBJ2-1; 8 bases are shared with TRBD2. Germline lookup yields CDR1 LNHNV and CDR2 YYDKDF (reference sequence). The CDR3 has 17 amino acids. Germline trimming cut 3 bases from V and 0 bases from J; bases unmatched to any gene: 7. The DNA of the CDR3 is TGTGCCACCAGCAGGCTAGGCGGGGGGAGCTCCTACAATGAGCAGTTCTTC. It specifies CATSRLGGGSSYNEQFF.

The chain carries TRBV7-3 and TRBJ2-5; weak D call: TRBD2 (5 bases). V lost 0 bases and J 0 bases, leaving 8 bases between the germline ends. Germline V gene sequence: CDR1 SGHTA, CDR2 FQGTGA. CDR3 size: 15 residues. CDR3 sequence: CASSLTTGNQETQYF. In nucleotides, the CDR3 is TGTGCCAGCAGCTTAACCACGGGGAACCAAGAGACCCAGTACTTC.

The rearrangement links TRBV9 to TRBJ1-3; 7 nucleotides match TRBD1. V shed 3 bases and J 8 bases; nucleotides not matched to a gene: 17. The CDR3 runs 17 residues. CDR1 and CDR2 (germline): SGDLS, YYNGEE. The CDR3 nucleotides read TGTGCCAGCAGCGCAGGGGGGCAGGGCGGTCACCCGGACACCATATATTTT. It specifies CASSAGGQGGHPDTIYF.